One and the same sample provided the 4 T cell receptor beta chains below, sequenced in a study of control samples from healthy donors and cancer patients. Clones were sequenced by immunoSEQ multiplex PCR, and TCRdb holds only the in-frame ones, with some missing. Here the sample spans around 230,000 clones, around 94% being singletons. The material sequenced was blood. These TCRs come from a man aged 50-60 years in good health.

The rearrangement joins TRBV12-3 or TRBV12-4 to TRBJ2-7; D perhaps matches TRBD2 (5 bases). CDR3 size: 12 residues. The V end was cut by 6 bases, the J end by 9 bases, with 15 bases between. The CDR3 here is CASSSKGVGQYF. CDR3 sequence (DNA): TGTGCCAGCAGCTCTAAGGGAGTAGGGCAGTACTTC.

J is TRBJ1-1 and V is TRBV5-6; D remains unclear. CDR1 and CDR2 (germline): SGHDT, YYEEEE. The CDR3 extends over 14 amino acids. V lost 0 bases, J lost 10 bases, and 16 bases lay in between. The CDR3 is CASSLAEALRGAFF. As DNA, the CDR3 is TGTGCCAGCAGCTTGGCCGAGGCCCTCCGGGGAGCTTTCTTT.

This chain joins TRBV7-9 and TRBJ1-3; possibly TRBD1 for D (5 bases). The germline V and J ends were trimmed by 1 base and 1 base, with 11 bases remaining between them. The CDR3 is 16 amino acids. In germline, CDR1 is SEHNR, CDR2 FQNEAQ (reference sequence). CDR3 DNA sequence: TGTGCCAGCAGCTTAGAGAAGACAGCTTCTGGAAACACCATATATTTT. Amino acids: CASSLEKTASGNTIYF.

The rearrangement uses TRBV24-1 and TRBJ2-1; weak D call: TRBD2 (6 bases). V was trimmed by 5 bases and J by 9 bases, leaving 19 bases between them. Per germline, CDR1 KGHDR and CDR2 SFDVKD. This CDR3 comprises 15 residues. The CDR3 protein is CATSGGANSVSEQFF. DNA of the CDR3: TGTGCCACCAGTGGCGGGGCCAACTCGGTGAGTGAGCAGTTCTTC.